Listed below are T cell receptor beta chains from one sample, sequenced in a study of blood T cell repertoires in COVID-19. Libraries were prepared by immunoSEQ multiplex PCR; TCRdb keeps only in-frame clonotypes and omits some of them. The sample yields about 190,000 clones, roughly 88% seen once. Sequences were obtained from PBMCs or T cells enriched from blood (not recorded which). The receptors were sampled from a man between 35 and 55 years old with acute COVID-19. The CDR3 runs from the conserved cysteine through the conserved F or W. Rows give clone size only sometimes, using once, few, many, or a class for an expanded clone.

NA,TRBJ1-2,TRBV27,CASSSAGYGYTF
NA,TRBJ2-5,TRBV24-1,CATSDPQGAGETQYF
NA,TRBJ2-1,TRBV5-1,CASSLVSGLAGVVEQFF
NA,TRBJ2-7,TRBV28,CASTPTSGSFDEQYF
few,TRBJ2-5,TRBV19,CASSIRGSETQYF
NA,TRBJ1-1,TRBV24-1,CATSDGGQGDSEAFF
NA,TRBJ2-7,TRBV4-1,CASGHPTLSPTRYEQYF
once,TRBJ1-1,TRBV10-3,CAISESMQGLNTEAFF
few,TRBJ2-7,TRBV19,CASSVTSGGGEQYF
once,TRBJ2-7,TRBV6-5,CASSYPQAYEQYF
NA,TRBJ2-2,TRBV9,CASSVAPSGPDTGELFF
NA,TRBJ2-2,TRBV5-5,CASSPGQENTGELFF
NA,TRBJ2-5,TRBV3-1/TRBV3-2,CASSQDGASGRPRDGTQYF
NA,TRBJ2-7,TRBV6-1,CASTESGGYEQYF
NA,TRBJ2-5,TRBV3-1/TRBV3-2,CASSQDPGEQETQYF
NA,TRBJ2-7,TRBV20-1,CSARLVYEQYF
once,TRBJ1-5,TRBV2,CASSDWQNSNQPQHF
NA,TRBJ2-5,TRBV20-1,CSASFAGSQETQYF
NA,TRBJ2-5,TRBV7-2,CASSLSAGVTETQYF
NA,TRBJ2-7,TRBV24-1,CATSDARSGRGSEQYF
once,TRBJ2-7,TRBV27,CASSFLGVGGDPGEQYF
NA,TRBJ1-5,TRBV6-6,CASVAGEGNQPQHF
NA,TRBJ2-1,TRBV5-3,CARSSRVALQSYNEQFF
few,TRBJ2-1,TRBV7-6,CASSYSGTSENEQFF
NA,TRBJ2-2,TRBV19,CAASHLGSGSDTGELFF
once,TRBJ2-2,TRBV30,CAWSGTRLSGELFF
NA,TRBJ1-4,TRBV5-1,CASGEGHENRFRCVRAREFF
NA,TRBJ1-5,TRBV25-1,CASQGSNQPQHF
NA,TRBJ2-5,TRBV25-1,CASRQENEETQYF
NA,TRBJ2-3,TRBV4-3,CASSLRQGRTDTQYF
NA,TRBJ1-5,TRBV7-2,CASSLVGAASNQPQHF
NA,TRBJ1-2,TRBV19,CASAQGSGSYGYTF
NA,TRBJ2-5,TRBV3-1/TRBV3-2,CASSHDLEQETQYF
NA,TRBJ2-3,TRBV7-3,CASSLNRVSDTQYF
NA,TRBJ2-7,TRBV14,CASSPFGGREQYF
NA,TRBJ1-2,TRBV6-4,CASSQTDRSLGRTF
NA,TRBJ2-5,TRBV9,CASSVGGGQQETQYF
once,TRBJ1-1,TRBV5-4,CASSWEVSNTEAFF
NA,TRBJ2-2,TRBV6-4,CASSASAGLDGELFF
NA,TRBJ2-5,TRBV20-1,CSPNSGETQYF
NA,TRBJ2-3,TRBV6-5,CATGQYYTDTQYF
NA,TRBJ2-7,TRBV4-1,CASSPGQGSEQYF
few,TRBJ1-1,TRBV29-1,CSALRQGPNTEAFF
NA,TRBJ1-5,TRBV29-1,CSAGGPGQPQHF
NA,TRBJ2-5,TRBV3-1/TRBV3-2,CASTSGLAGLRETQYF